The 31 T cell receptor beta chains given below trace back to one sample, sequenced in a study of CD8+ T cells in alopecia areata. Following extraction, RNA underwent reverse transcription to cDNA, which served as the sequencing template. Libraries were prepared by immunoSEQ multiplex PCR; TCRdb keeps only in-frame clonotypes and omits some of them. The sample lists 150,000 to 200,000 clones, about 60% seen once, with 4% to 5.5% in the top ten. Sequences were obtained from CD4+ T cells sorted from blood. The receptors were gathered from a human donor in good health.

V is TRBV29-1 and J is TRBJ2-5; D remains unclear. Trimming left V 0 bases short and J 5 bases short, with 7 bases between. From germline, CDR1 is SQVTM and CDR2 ANQGSEA. The CDR3 covers 12 residues. The CDR3 DNA reads as TGCAGCGTTGAAGATCCGGCGGAGACCCAGTACTTC. This encodes CSVEDPAETQYF.

This chain links TRBV30 with TRBJ2-3, with 7 bases that match TRBD2. This CDR3 has 13 amino acids. V trimming: 4 bases; J trimming: 3 bases; junction bases outside the gene matches: 4. Per germline, CDR1 GTSNPN and CDR2 SVGIG (reference sequence). In DNA form, the CDR3 reads TGTGCCTGGAACGGGAGGAGTACAGATACGCAGTATTTT. This codes for CAWNGRSTDTQYF. Based on the CDR3 plus reference TRBV30 and TRBJ2-3, the full variable domain is SQTIHQWPATLVQPVGSPLSLECTVEGTSNPNLYWYRQAAGRGLQLLFYSVGIGQISSEVPQNLSASRPQDRQFILSSKKLLLSDSGFYLCAWNGRSTDTQYFGPGTRLTVL.

V usage is TRBV10-2 and J usage is TRBJ2-1; no clear D gene. CDR3 length: 17 amino acids. V was cut by 0 bases and J by 1 base, with 13 bases left in between. The germline gives CDR1 WSHSY, CDR2 SAAADI. The CDR3 is CASSESWSLLSYNEQFF. The CDR3 DNA follows: TGCGCCAGCAGTGAGTCGTGGTCCTTGTTATCCTACAATGAGCAGTTCTTC.

In the case of this clone: The identical CDR3 is also encoded by other nucleotide sequences in the sample. This sequence joins TRBV29-1 and TRBJ2-7; no clear D gene. Germline-derived CDR1 and CDR2 are SQVTM and ANQGSEA. The CDR3 consists of 11 residues. Trimming pared 4 bases from V and 1 base from J, leaving 5 bases between. The CDR3, as DNA: TGCAGCGTTGGGGTATCCTACGAGCAGTACTTC. Translation: CSVGVSYEQYF.

CDR3 nucleotide sequence: TGTGCCAGCAGCTTGGAACAGAGCTCTGGGGCCAACGTCCTGACTTTC. It codes for CASSLEQSSGANVLTF. The genes are TRBV5-4 and TRBJ2-6; no clear D gene. Trimming took off 0 bases at V and 0 bases at J, with 7 bases between the two ends. The CDR3 is 16 residues long. Germline V lookup: CDR1 SGHNT, CDR2 YYREEE (reference sequence). Full variable domain (remainder filled in from reference TRBV5-4 and TRBJ2-6): ETGVTQSPTHLIKTRGQQVTLRCSSQSGHNTVSWYQQALGQGPQFIFQYYREEENGRGNFPPRFSGLQFPNYSSELNVNALELDDSALYLCASSLEQSSGANVLTFGAGSRLTVL.

This clone was seen a single time. The chain couples TRBV28 to TRBJ2-7; D is unclear. CDR1 is MDHEN, CDR2 SYDVKM, per germline. The CDR3 is 11 amino acids. Trimming shortened V by 0 bases and J by 4 bases, and 1 base separated the two germline ends. CDR3 sequence: CASSLWYEQYF. The CDR3 coding sequence is TGTGCCAGCAGTTTATGGTACGAGCAGTACTTC.

The chain employs TRBV2 and TRBJ2-7; D might be TRBD1 (6 bases). Trimming cost V 6 bases and J 5 bases, with 11 bases left between them. CDR1 and CDR2 (germline): SNHLY, FYNNEI. CDR3 length equals 12 residues. The CDR3 bases are TGTGCCAGCAGACCACAGGGCCACGAGCAGTACTTC. Its translation: CASRPQGHEQYF.

V and J are TRBV7-8 and TRBJ2-7; 9 bases line up with TRBD2. The length of the CDR3 is 15 residues. Germline-derived CDR1 and CDR2 are SGHVS and FQNEAQ. The V segment lost 10 bases and the J segment 0 bases; nucleotides outside the gene matches: 10. CDR3 bases: TGTGCCACCGTGCGGGGGGGGAGCTTCTCCTACGAGCAGTACTTC. Residues: CATVRGGSFSYEQYF.

This clone turned up a few times. The chain joins TRBV4-1 to TRBJ2-3; TRBD2 agrees at 7 bases. The CDR3 totals 17 residues. From germline, CDR1 is MGHRA and CDR2 YSYEKL. J was trimmed by 6 bases and V by 2 bases; bases with no gene match: 14. CDR3 in amino acids: CASSQHDRTSFYDTQYF. The CDR3 DNA is TGCGCCAGCAGCCAACACGACCGGACTAGTTTCTACGATACGCAGTATTTT.

This clone came up a few times. The chain recombines TRBV2 with TRBJ2-7; D gene ambiguous. V was trimmed by 1 base and J by 3 bases, leaving 7 bases between them. Germline-derived CDR1 and CDR2 are SNHLY and FYNNEI. The CDR3 has 13 residues. The chain's CDR3 is CASSEGHNYEQYF. The CDR3 DNA reads as TGTGCCAGCAGTGAAGGGCACAACTACGAGCAGTACTTC.

The chain employs TRBV30 and TRBJ2-3; D may be TRBD2 (7 bases). The CDR3 sequence is 14 residues long. V was trimmed by 0 bases and J by 4 bases, leaving 11 bases between them. The germline V gene has CDR1 GTSNPN and CDR2 SVGIG (reference sequence). This CDR3 reads CAWSVGGASDTQYF. CDR3 nucleotide sequence: TGTGCCTGGAGTGTGGGGGGGGCATCAGATACGCAGTATTTT.

The chain uses TRBV29-1 and TRBJ1-5, with D possibly matching TRBD1 (6 bases). Germline V gives CDR1 SQVTM, CDR2 ANQGSEA. V lost 5 bases, J lost 9 bases, and 17 bases lay in between. This CDR3 is 13 amino acids long. CDR3 bases: TGCAGCGTTAGCAGGGGAAATGGGTGGCCCCAGCATTTT. Its protein product is CSVSRGNGWPQHF.

The chain employs TRBV12-5 and TRBJ1-1; D remains unclear. CDR1 is LGHNT and CDR2 is FRNRAP in the germline V gene. This CDR3 region has 13 residues. The V end was cut by 7 bases, the J end by 3 bases, with 12 bases between. In DNA, the CDR3 is TGTGCTAGTGCTTCGGGGTTCTACACTGAAGCTTTCTTT. As protein: CASASGFYTEAFF.

The chain carries TRBV27 and TRBJ1-2; possible D gene TRBD1, 6 bases. CDR3 length equals 14 residues. V lost 6 bases and J 3 bases, leaving 14 bases between the germline ends. The germline V gene encodes CDR1 MNHEY and CDR2 SMNVEV (reference sequence). The CDR3 reads CASRASGADYGYTF. The CDR3 DNA sequence: TGTGCCAGCAGGGCTTCAGGGGCTGACTATGGCTACACCTTC.

This clone was seen only a few times. V gene TRBV23-1 combines with J gene TRBJ2-5; 7 nucleotides agree with TRBD2. TRBV23-1 is placed among ORFs of uncertain function. This CDR3 comprises 14 residues. Trimming at V came to 10 bases and at J to 4 bases, leaving 12 bases not matched to a gene. Here the CDR3 DNA reads TGCGCCACGCAGCGGGGTAGCTTCCGAGAGACCCAGTACTTC. Amino acids: CATQRGSFRETQYF.

The chain combines TRBV28 with TRBJ2-2; possibly TRBD2 for D (6 bases). The CDR3 sequence is 15 residues long. Germline V gene lookup returns CDR1 MDHEN and CDR2 SYDVKM. The ends were cut back, 6 bases at V and 4 bases at J, with 15 bases in the middle. CDR3 DNA sequence: TGTGCCAGCAGCCCCCCGGGACTTCCCACCGGGGAGCTGTTTTTT. It codes for CASSPPGLPTGELFF.

The CDR3 DNA is TGTGCCAGCAGTGTGACAGATAAAGAGACCCAGTACTTC. As protein: CASSVTDKETQYF. The genes are TRBV6-1 and TRBJ2-5, with a possible D match to TRBD1 (5 bases). Between the trimmed V and J ends, which lost 4 bases and 3 bases, there was a span of 9 bases. The CDR3 covers 13 residues. CDR1 is MNHNS, CDR2 SASEGT, per germline.

Only a few counts were recorded for this clone. The chain is built from TRBV10-1 and TRBJ2-2; TRBD1 or TRBD2 may be the D gene (5 bases each). Germline CDR1 is WNHNN and CDR2 is SYGVQD (reference sequence). The CDR3 extends over 13 amino acids. Between the trimmed V and J ends, which lost 6 bases and 4 bases, there was a span of 9 bases. CDR3 region: CASRLGGTGELFF. DNA for the CDR3: TGCGCCAGCAGACTTGGGGGCACCGGGGAGCTGTTTTTT.

In its sample, this clone was seen a few times. The chain uses TRBV27 and TRBJ1-1; 8 bases line up with TRBD1. The CDR3 extends over 13 amino acids. The germline V gene encodes CDR1 MNHEY and CDR2 SMNVEV (reference sequence). V dropped 3 bases and J dropped 11; count of bases not matched to a gene: 8. The CDR3 DNA reads as TGTGCCAGCAGTTTCCGGGACAGGCGGTGGGCTTTCTTT. It is translated as CASSFRDRRWAFF.

The chain employs TRBV28 and TRBJ2-7; D unresolved. Trimming removed 6 bases at V and 0 bases at J, with 12 bases between. The CDR3 covers 14 residues. CDR1 and CDR2 from the germline V gene are MDHEN and SYDVKM. In DNA, the CDR3 is TGTGCCAGCAGAACCGGCACCCACTCCTACGAGCAGTACTTC. It codes for CASRTGTHSYEQYF.

A few counts support this clone. The V gene is TRBV5-1, the J gene TRBJ1-1, with D hard to call. This CDR3 contains 14 residues. V gave up 4 bases and J gave up 11 bases, with 21 bases separating them. Germline V gene data show CDR1 as SGHRS and CDR2 as YFSETQ. CDR3 sequence: CASSPLKDRDVAFF. The CDR3 DNA reads as TGCGCCAGCAGCCCTTTGAAGGACCGAGATGTCGCTTTCTTT.

This clone was recorded only once. This sequence joins TRBV6-4 and TRBJ1-1; D is unclear. CDR1 and CDR2 (germline): MRHNA, SNTAGT. The CDR3 is made up of 12 amino acids. V lost 2 bases to trimming and J lost 1 base, with 2 bases between them. The chain's CDR3 is CASSDKNTEAFF. In DNA, the CDR3 is TGTGCCAGCAGTGACAAGAACACTGAAGCTTTCTTT.

By proportion, this clone is medium-sized. This chain uses TRBV28 with TRBJ2-3; D is uncertain. Germline V gene data show CDR1 as MDHEN and CDR2 as SYDVKM. Trimming removed 6 bases from V and 7 bases from J, with 14 bases in between. This CDR3 has 13 amino acids. The CDR3 reads CASSRTLGNTQYF. CDR3 coding DNA: TGTGCCAGCAGCCGTACCTTGGGGAATACGCAGTATTTT.

This sequence joins TRBV29-1 and TRBJ1-4; 7 bases match TRBD1. The V gene end was trimmed by 6 bases and the J gene end by 5 bases; junction bases not matched to a gene: 12. Germline-derived CDR1 and CDR2 are SQVTM and ANQGSEA. This CDR3 contains 15 residues. CDR3 protein: CSVAGSGGRNEKLFF. CDR3 DNA: TGCAGCGTCGCAGGTTCAGGGGGAAGGAATGAAAAACTGTTTTTT.

The V gene is TRBV2, the J gene TRBJ2-2; D is undetermined. The CDR3 sequence is 12 residues long. Trimming took 6 bases from V and 6 from J, leaving 8 bases between them. Germline CDR1 and CDR2: SNHLY and FYNNEI. CDR3: CASSAQAGELFF. The DNA of the CDR3 is TGTGCCAGCAGCGCCCAGGCCGGGGAGCTGTTTTTT.

V and J are TRBV6-6 and TRBJ2-7, with D unresolved. From germline, CDR1 is MNHNY and CDR2 SVGAGI (reference sequence). This CDR3 has 12 residues. Trimming took 5 bases from V and 6 from J, leaving 11 bases between them. The CDR3 region is CASSQGRVEQYF. The CDR3 DNA follows: TGTGCCAGCAGTCAAGGACGGGTCGAGCAGTACTTC.

The chain combines TRBV25-1 with TRBJ1-2; 7 positions match TRBD1. CDR3 length equals 16 residues. Germline V gene sequence: CDR1 MGHDK, CDR2 SYGVNS. Losses at the gene ends were 6 bases for V and 8 bases for J; bases not matched to a gene: 18. Here the CDR3 DNA reads TGTGCCAGCAGCCAGACAGGGATCCTAAAAGTAGAGGGCTACACCTTC. This encodes CASSQTGILKVEGYTF.

This clone has just a few counts. The chain links TRBV30 to TRBJ1-2; 8 bases line up with TRBD1. The CDR3 is 14 residues long. V lost 2 bases and J lost 7; bases outside the gene matches: 9. The germline V gene encodes CDR1 GTSNPN and CDR2 SVGIG (reference sequence). CDR3 region: CAWSIVQGGRGYTF. The CDR3 bases are TGTGCCTGGAGTATAGTACAGGGGGGTCGTGGCTACACCTTC.

The chain carries TRBV30 and TRBJ1-1; the match to TRBD1 covers 7 bases. The CDR3 consists of 13 residues. V lost 1 base, J lost 3 bases, and 2 bases stayed unmatched. CDR1 and CDR2 from the germline V gene are GTSNPN and SVGIG (reference sequence). Here the CDR3 reads CAWSADRDTEAFF. CDR3 nucleotides: TGTGCCTGGAGTGCCGACAGGGACACTGAAGCTTTCTTT.

V usage is TRBV6-5 and J usage is TRBJ2-7; 8 nucleotides align to TRBD1. Germline CDR1 and CDR2: MNHEY and SVGAGI. After removal of 2 bases from V and 2 bases from J, the junction contained 8 bases not matched to a gene. This CDR3 contains 16 residues. The CDR3 nucleotides read TGTGCCAGCAGTTACGTGGGTGCGGACAGGGCCTACGAGCAGTACTTC. Protein product: CASSYVGADRAYEQYF.

The chain carries TRBV27 and TRBJ2-6, with D unclear. The CDR3 spans 13 residues. Germline lookup yields CDR1 MNHEY and CDR2 SMNVEV (reference sequence). V was clipped by 10 bases and J by 4 bases, with 11 bases between them. The CDR3, as DNA: TGTGCCACGGCCCGTCCCGGGGCCAACGTCCTGACTTTC. It specifies CATARPGANVLTF.